One T cell receptor beta chain is described in this entry. The antigen is not known. J lost 2 bases, V lost 10 bases, and 9 bases had no gene match. This CDR3 has 14 amino acids. Germline values: CDR1 SNHLY, CDR2 FYNNEI. These data belong to a study of T-cell reconstitution after alpha-beta-depleted transplantation in children. Findings and limits, study-wide: Expanded clones from the graft, numbering several hundred, reportedly supplied alpha-beta T cells about two months after transplant. Surviving thymic progenitors and recipient T cells were the source of high TCRbeta diversity at day 60 in some patients. Most T-cell counts and diversity one year after the transplant came from T cells that were newly produced.

Construction of the TCRbeta library involved unique molecular identifiers. Each CDR3 protein gets one entry after TCRdb re-called the PCR reads with MiXCR. The data contain some 550,000 distinct CDR3 sequences, under 30% of them singletons. The sample was PBMCs, mostly from graft donor cells, taken 360 days after TCRalphabeta/CD19-depleted stem cell transplant. The receptor was isolated from a boy under three years old who had a stem cell transplant for acute myeloid leukemia, so the T cells may come from the graft donor. The J gene is TRBJ2-3, the V gene TRBV2; 7 bases map to TRBD2. The CDR3 loop is CANSLAGDTDTQYF. The CDR3 bases are TGTGCCAATTCCCTTGCGGGGGACACAGATACGCAGTATTTT.